This TCR beta chain comes out of a study of blood T cells in healthy people across ages. At the level of the study: Researchers report that template switching captured about one barcoded beta molecule per two T cells.

The V end was cut by 5 bases, the J end by 3 bases, with 23 bases between. The CDR3 is 18 amino acids. CDR1 is MNHEY and CDR2 is SMNVEV in the germline V gene (reference sequence). On this clonotype: Its cognate antigen is unknown.

A second PCR of roughly 7 to 11 cycles used a sample-barcoded 5' primer and a J-beta primer mix. Using its own MiXCR run on the 5' RACE reads, TCRdb lists one record per CDR3 protein. The data contain 1.6 million or so distinct CDR3 sequences, 30% to 35% of them singletons. Study-level points and caveats: Donors of long life had a larger count of naive CD4+ cells and greater diversity than aged donors.

The source is a woman in her twenties or thirties in good health. Sequenced material: blood. This chain links TRBV27 with TRBJ2-1, with TRBD1 as a possible D gene (6 bases). The CDR3 region is CASSITGFRVQFYNEQFF. CDR3 DNA: TGTGCCAGCAGTATAACAGGGTTCAGGGTTCAATTCTACAATGAGCAGTTCTTC.